The 19 T cell receptor beta chains reported below all come from one sample, sequenced in a study of T-cell memory formation after mild COVID-19. TCRdb recomputed calls from the 5' RACE reads with MiXCR, one row per CDR3 protein. The data show about 210,000 distinct CDR3 sequences, around 30% seen once. The source material was PBMCs or a T cell subset sorted from them (not recorded which). The receptors were sampled from an adult woman who had mild COVID-19 (a few samples of this study predate the infection). Cell type and time point are not known.

The chain is built from TRBV30 and TRBJ1-5; D gene ambiguous. The CDR3 totals 13 residues. Trimming removed 2 bases from V and 4 bases from J, with 9 bases in between. CDR1 and CDR2 from the germline V gene are GTSNPN and SVGIG (reference sequence). As DNA, the CDR3 is TGTGCCTGGAGTCCCCAGGTGAATCAGCCCCAGCATTTT. Amino acid sequence: CAWSPQVNQPQHF.

This clonotype was counted only a few times. CDR3 protein: CASSQRDFGVTYEQYF. CDR3 DNA sequence: TGTGCCAGCAGTCAACGAGACTTCGGCGTAACCTACGAGCAGTACTTC. The rearrangement joins TRBV12-3 or TRBV12-4 to TRBJ2-7; D not certain. The CDR3 is 16 residues long. The ends were cut back, 5 bases at V and 2 bases at J, with 19 bases in the middle.

The chain carries TRBV29-1 and TRBJ2-7; 14 bases are shared with TRBD2. Trimming took 6 bases from V and 0 from J; bases not matched to a gene: 7. This CDR3 has 16 amino acids. Germline-derived CDR1 and CDR2 are SQVTM and ANQGSEA. The CDR3 coding sequence is TGCAGCGTAGAGACTAGCGGGGGGGAACACTCCTACGAGCAGTACTTC. Amino acids: CSVETSGGEHSYEQYF.

The genes are TRBV7-6 and TRBJ2-3; TRBD2 aligns across 12 bases. The ends lost 3 bases at V and 0 bases at J; junction bases unmatched: 4. CDR1 and CDR2 from the germline V gene are SGHVS and FNYEAQ. CDR3 size: 17 residues. The CDR3 bases are TGTGCCAGCAGCTTCTCTAGCGGGGGGGGCAGCACAGATACGCAGTATTTT. Protein product: CASSFSSGGGSTDTQYF.

The chain is built from TRBV6-5 and TRBJ1-1; no definite D call. Germline loops: CDR1 MNHEY, CDR2 SVGAGI. V lost 0 bases and J lost 5, with 13 bases in between. This CDR3 contains 15 residues. The CDR3 coding sequence is TGTGCCAGCAGTTACTCGATAGGGAGCAGGACTGAAGCTTTCTTT. Protein: CASSYSIGSRTEAFF.

The chain recombines TRBV18 with TRBJ1-2; perhaps TRBD1 as D (6 bases). The CDR3 length is 15 residues. Germline CDR1 reads KGHSH; CDR2 reads LQKENI. The V end was cut by 2 bases, the J end by 7 bases, with 17 bases between. CDR3 in amino acids: CASSPAGGQTSGYTF. Here the CDR3 DNA reads TGTGCCAGCTCACCAGCTGGAGGACAGACTTCTGGCTACACCTTC. Using reference TRBV18 and TRBJ1-2 for the parts outside the CDR3, the full variable domain is NAGVMQNPRHLVRRRGQEARLRCSPMKGHSHVYWYRQLPEEGLKFMVYLQKENIIDESGMPKERFSAEFPKEGPSILRIQQVVRGDSAAYFCASSPAGGQTSGYTFGSGTRLTVV.

The chain links TRBV12-3 or TRBV12-4 to TRBJ2-7, with D possibly matching TRBD2 (6 bases). The CDR3 has 16 residues. Trimming stripped 6 bases from V and 7 bases from J, with 25 bases between. CDR3 residues: CASSFYAGTPYVEQYF. DNA of the CDR3: TGTGCCAGCAGCTTCTATGCCGGGACTCCCTATGTTGAGCAGTACTTC.

The sample holds a few counts of this clonotype. This chain connects TRBV5-5 to TRBJ2-5; D unclear. The germline V gene encodes CDR1 SGHKS and CDR2 YYEKEE (reference sequence). This CDR3 has 14 amino acids. V was pared by 1 base and J by 5 bases, with 12 bases between. The CDR3 sequence: CASSLSSTRETQYF. The CDR3 bases are TGTGCCAGCAGCTTGAGTTCAACGAGGGAGACCCAGTACTTC.

The sample holds a few counts of this clonotype. This chain connects TRBV29-1 to TRBJ2-2; 10 bases align to TRBD2. Germline V lookup: CDR1 SQVTM, CDR2 ANQGSEA. This CDR3 is built from 14 residues. The V segment lost 6 bases and the J segment 0 bases; nucleotides outside the gene matches: 1. CDR3 protein: CSVSGRANTGELFF. The CDR3 DNA is TGCAGCGTCAGCGGGAGGGCGAACACCGGGGAGCTGTTTTTT.

In this sample, this clonotype turned up a few times. The V and J genes are TRBV7-9 and TRBJ2-2; possible D gene TRBD1, 5 bases. V was clipped by 2 bases and J by 4 bases, with 8 bases between them. The CDR3 covers 14 residues. The germline gives CDR1 SEHNR, CDR2 FQNEAQ (reference sequence). As DNA, the CDR3 is TGTGCCAGCAGCTTAACCAGGGTCACCGGGGAGCTGTTTTTT. Amino acids: CASSLTRVTGELFF.

The chain uses TRBV4-1 and TRBJ1-4; 9 bases match TRBD1. The CDR3 runs 15 residues. Germline V gene sequence: CDR1 MGHRA, CDR2 YSYEKL. The V and J ends lost 3 bases and 8 bases, in that order; junction bases with no gene match: 7. CDR3 sequence: CASSQAGTGWEKLFF. The CDR3 DNA follows: TGCGCCAGCAGCCAGGCCGGGACAGGGTGGGAAAAACTGTTTTTT.

The V call is TRBV7-2, the J call TRBJ1-2, with TRBD1 matching over 8 bases. CDR3 length: 15 amino acids. After removal of 4 bases from V and 4 bases from J, the junction contained 8 bases not matched to a gene. CDR1 is SGHTA, CDR2 FQGNSA, per germline. The CDR3 DNA reads as TGTGCCAGCAGCTCCGGACAGGGAATCTTCTATGGCTACACCTTC. Protein sequence: CASSSGQGIFYGYTF.

The chain combines TRBV7-8 with TRBJ2-5; possibly TRBD1 or TRBD2 for D (6 bases each). Germline CDR1 and CDR2: SGHVS and FQNEAQ. This CDR3 spans 15 amino acids. V was pared by 0 bases and J by 1 base, with 9 bases between. CDR3 bases: TGTGCCAGCAGCTTAGCTTGGGGGGCCCAAGAGACCCAGTACTTC. This sequence encodes CASSLAWGAQETQYF.

V and J are TRBV7-2 and TRBJ2-5; possibly TRBD2 for D (5 bases). The CDR3 consists of 13 residues. Trimming stripped 6 bases from V and 7 bases from J, with 15 bases between. CDR1 and CDR2 (germline): SGHTA, FQGNSA. The CDR3 nucleotides are TGTGCCAGCAGTCTTACTAGGGCGGGGACCCAGTACTTC. It codes for CASSLTRAGTQYF.

This chain uses TRBV9 with TRBJ1-5; TRBD1 might be the D (6 bases). The CDR3 consists of 15 residues. V was clipped by 4 bases and J by 0 bases, with 11 bases between them. Germline V gene data show CDR1 as SGDLS and CDR2 as YYNGEE. The CDR3 DNA follows: TGTGCCAGCAGCAGCGGGACACATAGCAATCAGCCCCAGCATTTT. Protein product: CASSSGTHSNQPQHF.

The sample holds a few counts of this clonotype. V is TRBV11-2 and J is TRBJ1-2; TRBD1 might be the D (5 bases). Between the trimmed V and J ends, which lost 5 bases and 8 bases, there was a span of 18 bases. Germline assignment: CDR1 SGHAT and CDR2 FQNNGV. The CDR3 length is 14 residues. In DNA form, the CDR3 reads TGTGCCAGCAGCCCCGTGTCAGCACGGGGCGGCTACACCTTC. Its translation: CASSPVSARGGYTF.

The rearrangement joins TRBV2 to TRBJ2-3; TRBD2 matches at 7 bases. Germline V CDR1 and CDR2: SNHLY, FYNNEI. The trim removed 8 bases at V and 4 bases at J, leaving 9 bases unmatched. The CDR3 loop spans 14 amino acids. The CDR3 nucleotides are TGTGCCAGCTCGGCGGGAGCTGTTCCAGATACGCAGTATTTT. Residues: CASSAGAVPDTQYF.

V is TRBV12-3 or TRBV12-4 and J is TRBJ2-3; D call uncertain. The CDR3 totals 12 residues. V lost 7 bases and J lost 7, with 12 bases in between. CDR3 protein: CASTPTIYTQYF. The CDR3 DNA sequence: TGTGCCAGCACCCCTACCATCTATACGCAGTATTTT.

The rearrangement joins TRBV25-1 to TRBJ2-6, with D perhaps matching TRBD1 (5 bases). V gave up 7 bases and J gave up 1 base, with 8 bases separating them. The germline V gene has CDR1 MGHDK and CDR2 SYGVNS. There are 14 residues in the CDR3. The DNA for the CDR3 is TGTGCCAGCATCTCAGGGTCTGGGGCCAACGTCCTGACTTTC. Translated, it gives CASISGSGANVLTF.